The clone carrying this T cell receptor beta chain was seen many times. This entry is derived from a study of T cells after yellow fever vaccination. In TCRdb, the 5' RACE reads were re-called with MiXCR into one record per CDR3 protein. Of approximately 450,000 distinct CDR3 sequences in the sample, approximately 19% were seen once. The TCR originated in a man younger than 35 who received the YFV17D yellow fever vaccine. This material consisted of PBMCs, taken before the yellow fever booster vaccination.

CDR3 sequence reads: CSARESGSLWGYTF. In DNA, the CDR3 is TGCAGTGCCCGAGAAAGTGGCAGCCTATGGGGCTACACCTTC. V is TRBV20-1 and J is TRBJ1-2; D remains ambiguous. The CDR3 is 14 amino acids. Germline assignment: CDR1 DFQATT and CDR2 SNEGSKA (reference sequence). The ends were cut back, 6 bases at V and 8 bases at J, with 22 bases in the middle.